The TCR beta chain under discussion was sequenced for a study of T cell responses to AZD1222 COVID-19 vaccine (dated by TCRdb to about 2021). Broadly, across the study: AZD1222 recipients whose second dose came at about 4 weeks and those whose second dose came at about 12 weeks were combined into one group, since spike-specific TCR depth and breadth did not differ between the two schedules. TCR sequencing was performed for 230 to 250 trial participants, of whom around 200 were given two doses of AZD1222 and around 25 were given two doses of MenACWY control vaccine. Trial participants were enrolled into age subgroups of 18-55, 56-69 and 70-plus years, which contained around 150, 29 and 61 TCR-sequenced participants, respectively.

Concerning this clone itself: It has no known antigen specificity. Base qualities are missing; no much larger clone stands one base away.

What the work shows at the level of the full study, not this receptor alone: Because no samples from the day 14 peak response were available, repertoires could be characterized only after the peak T cell response. Participants were mostly white British and included more females than males, and it was suggested by the authors that clonal diversity may have been underestimated. The whole spike protein was spanned by vaccine-associated CD4 TCRs, and dominant responses were seen in regions 160-218 and 743-854. The 56-69-year group was small, and its depth increase did not reach significance, likely because of low power. A significant rise in spike-specific TCR breadth and depth was observed after two AZD1222 doses relative to day 0 and relative to MenACWY recipients. Nearly half of unique spike-specific TCRs reportedly recognized epitopes outside regions mutated in the B.1.351 and B.1.1.7 variants. Conclusions about previously exposed vaccinees were limited because only six AZD1222 recipients were SARS-CoV-2 seropositive at baseline.

The time point label, as the study defines it: baseline before first vaccination. Samples from vaccinated people were obtained from the UK trials COV001 and COV002, which included a single-blind randomized controlled phase 2/3 trial of AZD1222 (ChAdOx1 nCoV-19) in healthy adults. For TCRbeta chain sequencing, PBMC samples were collected from trial participants at day 0 and at day 28 after the second dose. CDR1 and CDR2, looked up from the germline V gene, are MDHEN and SYDVKM. V is shortened by 8 bases, J by 15 bases, and the region joining them spans 20 bases. Including cysteine and phenylalanine, the CDR3 has 13 amino acids. Only the CDR3 DNA is retained, 39 bases long and in frame from the first base. The CDR3 regions of human TCRbeta chains were analyzed by immunosequencing. The authors processed their data as follows. TCRs in the repertoires were compared against a reference library of SARS-CoV-2-specific TCRs that had been generated with the MIRA antigen-specificity platform. Breadth was defined as the fraction of unique TCRs that were SARS-CoV-2-associated, and depth was defined as the fraction of total T cells that were SARS-CoV-2-associated. Using the MIRA data, each spike-specific TCR was assigned both to the spike region to which the TCR was reactive and to a CD4 or CD8 class. Log10-transformed breadth and depth values were compared by one-way ANOVA with Sidak's multiple comparisons tests. TCRdb stores this immuneACCESS table with in-frame sequences only. Part of the clones is absent; in the studies checked, under half of the shortfall reflects unresolved V genes, and no reason is known for the rest. That table gives V, J and clone size, and the DNA gave D and trimming. Present in this sample are approximately 100,000 clones, about 90% of which were seen just once. About 5% of the sample rests with the top ten.

The receptor's source is an adult in good health. The sequencing used peripheral blood, collected on day 0 of AZD1222 vaccination. Recombination linked TRBV28 to TRBJ1-6, and the D gene may be TRBD1, 6 bases matching. This receptor has the CDR3 CASRIGGPQILHF. The bases read TGTGCCAGCCGGATCGGGGGGCCGCAGATCCTCCACTTT.